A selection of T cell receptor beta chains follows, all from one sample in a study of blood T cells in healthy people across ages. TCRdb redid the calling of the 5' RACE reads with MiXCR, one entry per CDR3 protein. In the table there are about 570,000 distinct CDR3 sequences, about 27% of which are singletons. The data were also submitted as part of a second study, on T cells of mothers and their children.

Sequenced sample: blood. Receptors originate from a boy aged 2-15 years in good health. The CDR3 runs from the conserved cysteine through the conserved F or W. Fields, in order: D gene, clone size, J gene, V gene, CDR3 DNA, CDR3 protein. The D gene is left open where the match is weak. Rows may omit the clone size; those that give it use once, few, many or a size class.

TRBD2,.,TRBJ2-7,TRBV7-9,TGTGCCAGCAGCTTAGCCCTAGCGGGGCTCGCCTACGAGCAGTACTTC,CASSLALAGLAYEQYF
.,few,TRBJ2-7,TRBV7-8,TGTGCCAGCAGCTTAGAAGTACATCCGGCCTACGAGCAGTACTTC,CASSLEVHPAYEQYF
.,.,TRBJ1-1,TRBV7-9,TGTGCCAGCAGCTTTCAACAGAACACTGAAGCTTTCTTT,CASSFQQNTEAFF
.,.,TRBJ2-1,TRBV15,TGTGCCACCAGCTGGGAGGATGGGAATGAGCAGTTCTTC,CATSWEDGNEQFF
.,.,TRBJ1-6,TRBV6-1,TGTGCCAGCAGTGAAGTTATTGGCAGGGCAAATTCACCCCTCCACTTT,CASSEVIGRANSPLHF
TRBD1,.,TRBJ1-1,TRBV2,TGTGCCAGCAGGCCCGGACAGGGCGTGTTTTACACTGAAGCTTTCTTT,CASRPGQGVFYTEAFF
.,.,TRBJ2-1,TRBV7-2,TGTGCCAGCAGCAGTTTGTCGGGGGATGAGCAGTTCTTC,CASSSLSGDEQFF
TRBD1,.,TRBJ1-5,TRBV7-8,TGTGCCAGCAGCCCTATGGGACAGGGAAAACCCAATCAGCCCCAGCATTTT,CASSPMGQGKPNQPQHF
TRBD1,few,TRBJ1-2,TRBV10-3,TGTGCCATCACGGAAGACAGGGGAACCCAGGGGGCCTTC,CAITEDRGTQGAF
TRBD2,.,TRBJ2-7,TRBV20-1,TGCAGTGCTTCCTTAGCGGGGGGGCCGTCTTTTGGCGTGGGGGAGCAGTACTTC,CSASLAGGPSFGVGEQYF
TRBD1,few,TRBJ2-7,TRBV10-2,TGCGCCAGCAACGACAGGGGGAAATACGAGCAGTACTTC,CASNDRGKYEQYF
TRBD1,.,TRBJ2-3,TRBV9,TGTGCCAGCAGCGTCGAGGGGTCGGGACAGGGATTAGATACGCAGTATTTT,CASSVEGSGQGLDTQYF
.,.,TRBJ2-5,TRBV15,TGTGCCGCCAGCAGAGATAGCCAGACCCAGTACTTC,CAASRDSQTQYF
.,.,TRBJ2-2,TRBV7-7,TGTGCTAGCAGCTTAGAGGGGCCAGGGACCACCGGGGAGCTGTTTTTT,CASSLEGPGTTGELFF
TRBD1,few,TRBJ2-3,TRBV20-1,TGCAGTGCCGACTCGGGACAGAGCACAGATACGCAGTATTTT,CSADSGQSTDTQYF
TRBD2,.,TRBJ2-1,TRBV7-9,TGTGCCAGCAGCTCTACAGGACTAGGAGTATTTACCAGCTCCTACAATGAGCAGTTCTTC,CASSSTGLGVFTSSYNEQFF
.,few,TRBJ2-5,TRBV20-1,TGCAGTGCCAGAGATCCTTACTCCCAACATCAGTCGTCCGAGACCCAGTACTTC,CSARDPYSQHQSSETQYF
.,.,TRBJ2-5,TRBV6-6,TGTGCCAGCAGTTATGAGATATCTCAAGAGACCCAGTACTTC,CASSYEISQETQYF
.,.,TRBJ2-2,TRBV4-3,TGCGCCAGCAGCCACTATCCGGGGGCCACCGGGGAGCTGTTTTTT,CASSHYPGATGELFF
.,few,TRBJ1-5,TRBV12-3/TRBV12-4,TGTGCCAGCAGTTTAAAGCGAGGCAATCAGCCCCAGCATTTT,CASSLKRGNQPQHF
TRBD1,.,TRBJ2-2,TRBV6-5,TGTGCCAGCAGTTATTTGGATCGGACAGGAGGCACCGGGGAGCTGTTTTTT,CASSYLDRTGGTGELFF
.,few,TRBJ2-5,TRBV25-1,TGTGCCAGCAGTGAATATTCGAGCCCCCAAGAGACCCAGTACTTC,CASSEYSSPQETQYF
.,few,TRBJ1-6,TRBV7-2,TGTGCCAGCAGTCCCAAGGGGACCAGCTCCTATAATTCACCCCTCCACTTT,CASSPKGTSSYNSPLHF
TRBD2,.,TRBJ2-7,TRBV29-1,TGCAGCGTCGGGCTTCTCGTCGGGGGGGCCAGGGAGCAGTACTTC,CSVGLLVGGAREQYF
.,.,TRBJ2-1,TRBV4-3,TGCGCCAGCAGCCAAGATCATGACTCCTACAATGAGCAGTTCTTC,CASSQDHDSYNEQFF
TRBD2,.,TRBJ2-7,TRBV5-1,TGCGCCAGCAGCATCGGGACTAGCGGGAGGGCCTACGAGCAGTACTTC,CASSIGTSGRAYEQYF
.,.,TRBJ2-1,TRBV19,TGTGCCAGTACCACGGGGCTAGCGCACGAGCAGTTCTTC,CASTTGLAHEQFF
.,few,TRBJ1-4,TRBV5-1,TGCGCCAGCAGCTTGTATCTCGGGGGTGACGAAAAACTGTTTTTT,CASSLYLGGDEKLFF
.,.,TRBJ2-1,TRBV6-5,TGTGCCAGCAAGGTGGGAGTAGACTACGATGAGCAGTTCTTC,CASKVGVDYDEQFF